The 11 T cell receptor beta chains presented below share a single source sample, sequenced in a study of shared clonotypes between healthy human individuals. This table comes from immunoSEQ multiplex PCR, and its TCRdb copy is limited to in-frame clones, with some not included. The sample has some 2,000,000 clones, almost 96% seen once; the top ten hold less than 0.15%. Material: naive CD4+ T cells sorted from blood. Subset here: CD45RA+ positively selected. The source of these receptors is a man younger than 35 in good health.

The CDR3 sequence is CASRKWTSGGKEQFF. CDR3 bases: TGTGCCAGCAGGAAATGGACTAGCGGGGGTAAGGAGCAGTTCTTC. J is TRBJ2-1 and V is TRBV2; TRBD2 agrees at 13 bases. The CDR3 loop spans 15 amino acids. V shed 6 bases and J 10 bases; nucleotides not matched to a gene: 9. Looked up from germline, CDR1 is SNHLY and CDR2 is FYNNEI.

This clone was counted once. The chain employs TRBV28 and TRBJ2-7, with 7 bases aligning to TRBD2. Germline values: CDR1 MDHEN, CDR2 SYDVKM. Losses at the gene ends were 2 bases for V and 2 bases for J; bases not matched to a gene: 3. This CDR3 is built from 14 residues. This CDR3 reads CASSLVGGTYEQYF. CDR3 sequence (DNA): TGTGCCAGCAGTTTAGTGGGGGGGACCTACGAGCAGTACTTC.

This chain connects TRBV5-6 to TRBJ1-3; D is unresolved. CDR1 SGHDT and CDR2 YYEEEE come from the germline V gene. The ends were cut back, 4 bases at V and 2 bases at J, with 7 bases in the middle. The CDR3 has 13 amino acids. The CDR3 here is CASSPVTGNTIYF. The CDR3 DNA reads TGTGCCAGCAGCCCCGTTACTGGAAACACCATATATTTT. Supplemented by reference TRBV5-6 and TRBJ1-3, the full variable domain reads DAGVTQSPTHLIKTRGQQVTLRCSPKSGHDTVSWYQQALGQGPQFIFQYYEEEERQRGNFPDRFSGHQFPNYSSELNVNALLLGDSALYLCASSPVTGNTIYFGEGSWLTVV.

In its sample, this clone was seen once. The rearrangement links TRBV7-2 to TRBJ2-7; D is ambiguous. Germline V CDR1 and CDR2: SGHTA, FQGNSA. This CDR3 has 15 residues. Trimming removed 5 bases at V and 6 bases at J, with 20 bases between. The CDR3 protein is CASSLRAPGRGEQYF. The CDR3 DNA sequence: TGTGCCAGCAGCCTCCGGGCCCCCGGTCGAGGCGAGCAGTACTTC.

The chain links TRBV5-6 to TRBJ2-7; 8 bases are a match to TRBD1. CDR1 and CDR2 (germline): SGHDT, YYEEEE. CDR3 length: 15 amino acids. Trimming removed 4 bases from V and 2 bases from J; junction bases left unmatched: 8. CDR3 residues: CASSVRQGLAYEQYF. The CDR3, as DNA: TGTGCCAGCAGCGTCCGACAGGGGTTAGCCTACGAGCAGTACTTC.

This clone was counted only a few times. This sample includes further DNA sequences coding for the same CDR3. The J gene is TRBJ2-1, the V gene TRBV11-2; 8 nucleotides match TRBD2. From germline, CDR1 is SGHAT and CDR2 FQNNGV. CDR3 length: 13 residues. The trim removed 1 base at V and 7 bases at J, leaving 0 bases unmatched. The CDR3 spells CASSLGLANEQFF. The CDR3 DNA reads TGTGCCAGCAGCTTAGGACTAGCGAATGAGCAGTTCTTC. Drawing the rest from reference TRBV11-2 and TRBJ2-1, the complete variable domain is EAGVAQSPRYKIIEKRQSVAFWCNPISGHATLYWYQQILGQGPKLLIQFQNNGVVDDSQLPKDRFSAERLKGVDSTLKIQPAKLEDSAVYLCASSLGLANEQFFGPGTRLTVL.

J is TRBJ1-5 and V is TRBV19, with D perhaps matching TRBD1 (5 bases). Trimming took off 2 bases at V and 0 bases at J, with 8 bases between the two ends. Germline V gives CDR1 LNHDA, CDR2 SQIVND (reference sequence). CDR3 length: 15 amino acids. CDR3 nucleotides: TGTGCCAGTAGTATACAGGGATCTAGCAATCAGCCCCAGCATTTT. This encodes CASSIQGSSNQPQHF.

V gene TRBV10-3 combines with J gene TRBJ2-1; D gene ambiguous. The length of the CDR3 is 17 residues. Trimming took off 3 bases at V and 2 bases at J, with 17 bases between the two ends. Per germline, CDR1 ENHRY and CDR2 SYGVKD. The CDR3 spells CAISDQPEPRPYNEQFF. DNA for the CDR3: TGTGCCATCAGTGACCAACCTGAGCCAAGGCCCTACAATGAGCAGTTCTTC.

The chain combines TRBV5-8 with TRBJ1-1; D is uncertain. The germline V gene has CDR1 SGHTS and CDR2 YDEGEE. The CDR3 is made up of 10 amino acids. The ends were cut back, 3 bases at V and 11 bases at J, with 8 bases in the middle. The CDR3 loop is CASSSVRAFF. The DNA for the CDR3 is TGTGCCAGCAGCTCGGTCAGGGCTTTCTTT. Full variable domain (rest looked up from reference TRBV5-8 and TRBJ1-1): EAGVTQSPTHLIKTRGQQATLRCSPISGHTSVYWYQQALGLGLQFLLWYDEGEERNRGNFPPRFSGRQFPNYSSELNVNALELEDSALYLCASSSVRAFFGQGTRLTVV.

Concerning this clone: Other DNA sequences in the sample encode the same CDR3. The DNA of the CDR3 is TGTGCCATCACTACAGGGGGCAACTATGGCTACACCTTC. This encodes CAITTGGNYGYTF. The chain couples TRBV10-3 to TRBJ1-2; the match to TRBD1 covers 9 bases. CDR3 size: 13 residues. The V gene end was trimmed by 7 bases and the J gene end by 2 bases; junction bases not matched to a gene: 2. Germline CDR1 and CDR2: ENHRY and SYGVKD.

The chain has TRBV5-8 and TRBJ2-6; 9 bases agree with TRBD1. This CDR3 spans 18 amino acids. J gave up 4 bases and V 3 bases, and 11 bases lay outside the gene matches. CDR1 SGHTS and CDR2 YDEGEE come from the germline V gene. CDR3 region: CASSWDRESYAGANVLTF. As DNA, the CDR3 is TGTGCCAGCAGCTGGGACAGGGAAAGTTATGCGGGGGCCAACGTCCTGACTTTC.